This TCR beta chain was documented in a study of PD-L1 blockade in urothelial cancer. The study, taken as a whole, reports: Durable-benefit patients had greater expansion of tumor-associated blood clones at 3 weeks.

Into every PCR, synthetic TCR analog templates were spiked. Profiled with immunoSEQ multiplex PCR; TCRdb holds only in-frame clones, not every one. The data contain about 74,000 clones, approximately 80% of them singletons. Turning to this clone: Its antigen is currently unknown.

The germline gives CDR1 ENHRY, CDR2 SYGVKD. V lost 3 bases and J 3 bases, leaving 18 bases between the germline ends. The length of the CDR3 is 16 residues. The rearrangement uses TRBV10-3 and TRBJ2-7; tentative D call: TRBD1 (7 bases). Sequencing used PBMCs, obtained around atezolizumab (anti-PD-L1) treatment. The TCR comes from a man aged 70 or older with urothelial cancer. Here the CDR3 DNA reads TGTGCCATCAGTGACACGAGACAGGGACTGGTCTACGAGCAGTACTTC. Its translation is CAISDTRQGLVYEQYF.